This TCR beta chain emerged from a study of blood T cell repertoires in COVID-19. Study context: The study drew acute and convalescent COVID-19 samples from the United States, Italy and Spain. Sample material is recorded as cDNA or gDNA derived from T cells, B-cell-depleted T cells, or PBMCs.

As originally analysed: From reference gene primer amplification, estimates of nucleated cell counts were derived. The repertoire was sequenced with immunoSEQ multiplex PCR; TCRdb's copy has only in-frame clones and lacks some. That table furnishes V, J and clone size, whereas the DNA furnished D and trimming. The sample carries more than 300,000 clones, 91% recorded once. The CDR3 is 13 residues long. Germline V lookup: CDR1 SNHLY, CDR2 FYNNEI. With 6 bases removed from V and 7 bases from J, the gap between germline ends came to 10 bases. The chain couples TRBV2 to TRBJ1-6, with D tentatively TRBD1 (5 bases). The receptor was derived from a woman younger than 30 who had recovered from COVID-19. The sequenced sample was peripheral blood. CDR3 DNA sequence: TGTGCCAGCAGACCCTCAGGGAATTCACCCCTCCACTTT. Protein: CASRPSGNSPLHF.